This T cell receptor beta chain comes out of a study of blood T cell repertoires in COVID-19. In the study overall: COVID-19 samples collected from the United States, Italy and Spain covered acute and convalescent phases. Sources were T cells, B-cell-depleted T cells, or PBMCs; the material itself was cDNA or gDNA.

This clone was detected only once. Original processing methods: Quantification of nucleated cells was approximated via reference gene primer amplification. Only in-frame clones appear in the TCRdb table, and some are missing; sequencing was by immunoSEQ multiplex PCR. The DNA gave D and trimming, while V, J and clone size come from that table. The sample lists approximately 140,000 clones, 88% occurring once. The CDR3 consists of 13 residues. The rearrangement joins TRBV21-1 to TRBJ1-3; the D segment call TRBD1 is taken from the table without a DNA check. TRBV21-1 is recorded as a pseudogene. The sequence derives from a man aged 50 to 60 with active or convalescent COVID-19. Sequencing was performed on peripheral blood. The CDR3, as DNA: TGTGCCAGCCGGTTAGGGGCTGGAAACACCATATATTTT. Encoded protein: CASRLGAGNTIYF.